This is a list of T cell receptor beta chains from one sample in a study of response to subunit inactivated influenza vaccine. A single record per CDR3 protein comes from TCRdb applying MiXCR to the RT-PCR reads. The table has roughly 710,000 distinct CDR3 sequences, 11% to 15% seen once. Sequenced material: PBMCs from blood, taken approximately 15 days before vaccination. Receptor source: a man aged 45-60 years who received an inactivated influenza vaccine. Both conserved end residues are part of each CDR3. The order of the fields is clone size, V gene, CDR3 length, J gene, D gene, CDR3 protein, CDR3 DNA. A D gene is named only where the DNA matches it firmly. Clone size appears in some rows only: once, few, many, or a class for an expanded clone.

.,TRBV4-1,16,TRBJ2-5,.,CASSQVSNRVRETQYF,TGCGCCAGCAGCCAAGTTTCTAACAGGGTGAGAGAGACCCAGTACTTC
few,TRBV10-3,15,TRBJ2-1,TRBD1,CAISGGTGTLNEQFF,TGTGCCATCAGTGGGGGGACAGGGACGTTGAATGAGCAGTTCTTC
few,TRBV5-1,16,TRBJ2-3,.,CASRNSGGGGTDTQYF,TGCGCCAGCAGGAACTCCGGAGGGGGAGGAACAGATACGCAGTATTTT
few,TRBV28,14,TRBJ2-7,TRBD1,CASLTHGTGNEQYF,TGTGCCAGCCTGACTCACGGGACAGGGAACGAGCAGTACTTC
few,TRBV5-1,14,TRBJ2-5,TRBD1,CASSRDRELKTQYF,TGCGCCAGCAGCAGAGACAGGGAGTTAAAGACCCAGTACTTC
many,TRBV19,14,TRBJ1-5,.,CASQKQWGNQPQHF,TGTGCCAGTCAAAAACAGTGGGGGAATCAGCCCCAGCATTTT
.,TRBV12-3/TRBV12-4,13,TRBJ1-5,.,CASRDTGRQPQHF,TGTGCCAGCAGAGATACAGGGCGTCAGCCCCAGCATTTT
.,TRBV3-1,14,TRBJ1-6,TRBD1,CASRDRAGNSPLHF,TGTGCCAGCAGGGACAGGGCTGGGAATTCACCCCTCCACTTT
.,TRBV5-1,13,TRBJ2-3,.,CASSGGPGDTQYF,TGCGCCAGCAGCGGGGGTCCCGGGGATACGCAGTATTTT
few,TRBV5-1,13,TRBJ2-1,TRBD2,CASSPRGGREQFF,TGCGCCAGCAGCCCCCGGGGGGGAAGGGAGCAGTTCTTC
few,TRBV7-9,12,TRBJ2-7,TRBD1,CASRKTGGEQYF,TGTGCCAGCAGAAAGACAGGGGGCGAGCAGTACTTC
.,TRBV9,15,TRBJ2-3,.,CASSVAGPKGDTQYF,TGTGCCAGCAGCGTAGCGGGGCCGAAGGGAGATACGCAGTATTTT
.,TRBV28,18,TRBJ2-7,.,CASSQPTFAGRNSYEQYF,TGTGCCAGCAGCCAACCAACCTTCGCGGGACGGAACTCCTACGAGCAGTACTTC
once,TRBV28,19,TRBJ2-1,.,CASSRRGVGAGSSYNEQFF,TGTGCCAGCAGCCGAAGGGGGGTTGGAGCGGGAAGCTCCTACAATGAGCAGTTCTTC
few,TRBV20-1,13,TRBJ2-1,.,CSARDSVGVEQFF,TGCAGTGCTAGAGATTCGGTGGGGGTTGAGCAGTTCTTC
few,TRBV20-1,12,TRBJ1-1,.,CSALRVGTEAFF,TGCAGTGCTCTCAGGGTTGGCACTGAAGCTTTCTTT
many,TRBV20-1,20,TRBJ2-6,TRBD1,CSARTQDRGLTYSGANVLTF,TGCAGTGCTAGAACACAAGACAGGGGGCTAACCTACTCTGGGGCCAACGTCCTGACTTTC
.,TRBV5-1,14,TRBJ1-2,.,CASSLGTMNYGYTF,TGCGCCAGCAGCTTGGGGACGATGAACTATGGCTACACCTTC
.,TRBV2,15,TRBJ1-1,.,CASSSPSGVNTEAFF,TGTGCCAGCAGTTCCCCGTCGGGGGTGAACACTGAAGCTTTCTTT
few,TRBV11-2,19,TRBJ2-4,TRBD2,CASSRDWGLAGVRKNIQYF,TGTGCCAGCAGCCGAGACTGGGGACTAGCGGGAGTCCGCAAAAACATTCAGTACTTC
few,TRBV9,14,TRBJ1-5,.,CASSVEGGNQPQHF,TGTGCCAGCAGCGTAGAGGGAGGCAATCAGCCCCAGCATTTT
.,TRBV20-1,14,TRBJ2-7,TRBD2,CSASSGGGFYEQYF,TGCAGTGCTAGTAGCGGGGGAGGCTTCTACGAGCAGTACTTC
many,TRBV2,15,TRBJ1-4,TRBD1,CASSQLGTGNEKLFF,TGTGCCAGCAGTCAGTTGGGGACAGGGAACGAAAAACTGTTTTTT
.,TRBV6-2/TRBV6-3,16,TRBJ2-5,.,CASSYPLGFDEETQYF,TGTGCCAGCAGTTACCCCCTAGGCTTCGATGAAGAGACCCAGTACTTC
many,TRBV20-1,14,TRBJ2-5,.,CSARSPASQETQYF,TGCAGTGCTAGATCCCCAGCCAGCCAAGAGACCCAGTACTTC
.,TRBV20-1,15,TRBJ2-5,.,CCARAPLLMGETQYF,TGCTGTGCTAGAGCTCCCCTTTTAATGGGTGAGACCCAGTACTTC
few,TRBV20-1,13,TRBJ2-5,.,CSARASFKETQYF,TGCAGTGCTAGAGCGAGCTTCAAAGAGACCCAGTACTTC
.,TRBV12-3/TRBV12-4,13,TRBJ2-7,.,CASSRRGFYEQYF,TGTGCCAGCAGTCGAAGGGGGTTCTACGAGCAGTACTTC
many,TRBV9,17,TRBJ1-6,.,CASSDEYTEGSGSPLHF,TGTGCCAGCAGCGACGAGTACACTGAGGGGTCGGGGTCACCCCTCCACTTT
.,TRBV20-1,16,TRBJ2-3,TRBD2,CSAKTLTGGNTDTQYF,TGCAGTGCCAAGACTTTGACGGGGGGGAATACAGATACGCAGTATTTT
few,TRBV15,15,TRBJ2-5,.,CATSKWTEDQETQYF,TGTGCCACCAGCAAGTGGACAGAAGACCAAGAGACCCAGTACTTC
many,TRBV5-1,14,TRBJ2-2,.,CASSLGQHTGELFF,TGCGCCAGCAGCTTAGGGCAGCACACCGGGGAGCTGTTTTTT
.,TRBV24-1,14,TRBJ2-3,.,CATSDRLLADTQYF,TGTGCCACCAGTGATCGACTCCTTGCAGATACGCAGTATTTT
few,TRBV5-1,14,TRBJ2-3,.,CASSLWSSTDTQYF,TGCGCCAGCAGCTTGTGGTCTAGCACAGATACGCAGTATTTT
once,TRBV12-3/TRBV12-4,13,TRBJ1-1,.,CASAETMNTEAFF,TGTGCTTCGGCCGAGACTATGAACACTGAAGCTTTCTTT
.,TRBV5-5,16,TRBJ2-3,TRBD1,CASSFPRGKGPDTQYF,TGTGCCAGCAGCTTCCCCAGGGGGAAAGGCCCAGATACGCAGTATTTT
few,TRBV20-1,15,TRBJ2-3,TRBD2,CSASLAGDGTDTQYF,TGCAGTGCCAGTCTAGCGGGAGATGGGACAGATACGCAGTATTTT